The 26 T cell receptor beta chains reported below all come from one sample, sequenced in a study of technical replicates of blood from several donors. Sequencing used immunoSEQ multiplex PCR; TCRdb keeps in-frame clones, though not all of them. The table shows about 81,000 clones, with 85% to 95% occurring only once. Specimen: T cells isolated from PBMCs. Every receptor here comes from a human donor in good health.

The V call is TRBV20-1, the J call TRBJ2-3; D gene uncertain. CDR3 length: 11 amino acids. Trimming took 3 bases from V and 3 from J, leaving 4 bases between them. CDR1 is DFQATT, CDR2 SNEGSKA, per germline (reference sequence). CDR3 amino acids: CSASRTDTQYF. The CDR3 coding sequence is TGCAGTGCTAGCCGGACAGATACGCAGTATTTT.

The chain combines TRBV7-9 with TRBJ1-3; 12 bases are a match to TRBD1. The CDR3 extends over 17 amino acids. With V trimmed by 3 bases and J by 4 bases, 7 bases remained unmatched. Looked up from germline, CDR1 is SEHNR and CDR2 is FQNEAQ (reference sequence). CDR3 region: CASSFYRDRGQGNTIYF. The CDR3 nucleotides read TGTGCCAGCAGCTTCTACCGGGACAGGGGGCAAGGAAACACCATATATTTT.

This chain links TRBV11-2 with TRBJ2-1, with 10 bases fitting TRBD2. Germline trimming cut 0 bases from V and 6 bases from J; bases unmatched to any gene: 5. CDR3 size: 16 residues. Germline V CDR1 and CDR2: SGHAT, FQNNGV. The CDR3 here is CASSLDLLAGTNEQFF. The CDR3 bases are TGTGCCAGCAGCTTAGATCTACTAGCGGGGACCAATGAGCAGTTCTTC.

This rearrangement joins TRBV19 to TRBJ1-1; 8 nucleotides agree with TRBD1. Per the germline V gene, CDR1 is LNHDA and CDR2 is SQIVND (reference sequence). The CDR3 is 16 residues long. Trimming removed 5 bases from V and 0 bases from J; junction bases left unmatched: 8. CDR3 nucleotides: TGTGCCAGTAGTCGTGGACAGGGATACATGAACACTGAAGCTTTCTTT. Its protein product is CASSRGQGYMNTEAFF. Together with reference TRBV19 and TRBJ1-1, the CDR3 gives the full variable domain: DGGITQSPKYLFRKEGQNVTLSCEQNLNHDAMYWYRQDPGQGLRLIYYSQIVNDFQKGDIAEGYSVSREKKESFPLTVTSAQKNPTAFYLCASSRGQGYMNTEAFFGQGTRLTVV.

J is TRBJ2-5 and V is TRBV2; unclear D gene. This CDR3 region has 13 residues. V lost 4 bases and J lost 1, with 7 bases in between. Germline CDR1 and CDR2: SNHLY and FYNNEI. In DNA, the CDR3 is TGTGCCAGCAGTGGCAACACCCAAGAGACCCAGTACTTC. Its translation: CASSGNTQETQYF.

The CDR3, as DNA: TGTGCCTCAGCTAGCGGGGGTACAGATACGCAGTATTTT. Its protein is CASASGGTDTQYF. The chain joins TRBV30 to TRBJ2-3; 10 bases agree with TRBD2. The germline V gene encodes CDR1 GTSNPN and CDR2 SVGIG (reference sequence). Trimming removed 7 bases from V and 3 bases from J; junction bases left unmatched: 4. The CDR3 sequence is 13 residues long.

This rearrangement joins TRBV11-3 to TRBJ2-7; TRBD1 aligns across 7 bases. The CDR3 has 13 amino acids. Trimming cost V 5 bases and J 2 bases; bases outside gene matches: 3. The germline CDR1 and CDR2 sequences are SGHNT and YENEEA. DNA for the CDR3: TGTGCCAGCAGCCGCACAGGGGCCTACGAGCAGTACTTC. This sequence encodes CASSRTGAYEQYF.

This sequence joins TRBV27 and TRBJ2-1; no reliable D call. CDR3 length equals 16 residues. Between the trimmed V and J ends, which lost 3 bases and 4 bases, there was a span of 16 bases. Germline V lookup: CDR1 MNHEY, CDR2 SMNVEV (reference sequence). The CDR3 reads CASSFRTADWYNEQFF. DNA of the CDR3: TGTGCCAGCAGTTTTCGAACCGCGGATTGGTACAATGAGCAGTTCTTC.

The CDR3: CAWRLAPGELFF. In DNA form, the CDR3 reads TGTGCCTGGAGACTAGCCCCCGGGGAGCTGTTTTTT. The V and J genes are TRBV30 and TRBJ2-2, with D possibly matching TRBD2 (6 bases). The CDR3 totals 12 residues. V shed 3 bases and J shed 6 bases, with 8 bases lying between them. CDR1 and CDR2 from the germline V gene are GTSNPN and SVGIG (reference sequence).

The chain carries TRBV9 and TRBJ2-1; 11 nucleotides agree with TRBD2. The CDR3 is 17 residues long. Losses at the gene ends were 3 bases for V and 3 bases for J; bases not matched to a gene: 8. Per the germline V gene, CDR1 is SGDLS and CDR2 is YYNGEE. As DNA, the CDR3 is TGTGCCAGCAGCGGGACTAGCGGGCAGTCTAGCTACAATGAGCAGTTCTTC. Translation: CASSGTSGQSSYNEQFF. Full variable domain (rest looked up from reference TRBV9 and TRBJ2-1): DSGVTQTPKHLITATGQRVTLRCSPRSGDLSVYWYQQSLDQGLQFLIQYYNGEERAKGNILERFSAQQFPDLHSELNLSSLELGDSALYFCASSGTSGQSSYNEQFFGPGTRLTVL.

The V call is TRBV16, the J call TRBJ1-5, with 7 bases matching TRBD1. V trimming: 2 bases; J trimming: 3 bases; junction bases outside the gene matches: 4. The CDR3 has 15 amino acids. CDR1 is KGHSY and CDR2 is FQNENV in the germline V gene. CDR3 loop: CASSQAGGPNQPQHF. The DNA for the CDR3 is TGTGCCAGCAGCCAAGCAGGGGGTCCCAATCAGCCCCAGCATTTT.

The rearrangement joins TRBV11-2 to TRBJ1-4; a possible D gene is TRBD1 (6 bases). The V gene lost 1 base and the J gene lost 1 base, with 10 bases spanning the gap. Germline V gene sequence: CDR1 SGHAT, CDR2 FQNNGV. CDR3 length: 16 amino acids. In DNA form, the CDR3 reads TGTGCCAGCAGCTTAGGCAGGGGAAGAACTAATGAAAAACTGTTTTTT. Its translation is CASSLGRGRTNEKLFF.

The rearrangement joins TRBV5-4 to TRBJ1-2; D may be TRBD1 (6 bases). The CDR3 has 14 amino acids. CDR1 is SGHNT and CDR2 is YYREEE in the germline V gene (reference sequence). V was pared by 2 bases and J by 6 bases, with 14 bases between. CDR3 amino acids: CASSLVGGADGYTF. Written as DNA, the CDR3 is TGTGCCAGCAGCTTAGTAGGGGGGGCGGATGGCTACACCTTC.

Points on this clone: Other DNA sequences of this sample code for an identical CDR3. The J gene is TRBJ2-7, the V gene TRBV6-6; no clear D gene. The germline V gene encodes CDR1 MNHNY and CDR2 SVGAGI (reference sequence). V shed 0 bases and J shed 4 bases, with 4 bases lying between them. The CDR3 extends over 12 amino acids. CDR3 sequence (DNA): TGTGCCAGCAGTTACTCGTTATACGAGCAGTACTTC. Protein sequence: CASSYSLYEQYF.

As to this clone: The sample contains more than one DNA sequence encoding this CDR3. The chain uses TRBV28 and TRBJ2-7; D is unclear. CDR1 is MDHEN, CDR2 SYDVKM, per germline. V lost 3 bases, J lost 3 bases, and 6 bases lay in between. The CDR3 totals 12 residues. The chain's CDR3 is CASSFQNYEQYF. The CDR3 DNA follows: TGTGCCAGCAGTTTTCAGAACTACGAGCAGTACTTC.

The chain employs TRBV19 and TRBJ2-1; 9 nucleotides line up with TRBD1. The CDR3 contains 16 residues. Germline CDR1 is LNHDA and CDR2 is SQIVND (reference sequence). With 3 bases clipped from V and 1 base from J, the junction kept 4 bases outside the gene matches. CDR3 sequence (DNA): TGTGCCAGTAGTATGAGTGGGACAGGGTCCTACAATGAGCAGTTCTTC. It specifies CASSMSGTGSYNEQFF.

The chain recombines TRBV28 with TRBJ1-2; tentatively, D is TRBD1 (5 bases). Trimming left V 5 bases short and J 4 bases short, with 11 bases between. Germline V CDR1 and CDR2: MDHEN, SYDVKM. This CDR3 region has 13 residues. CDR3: CASSTDTVYGYTF. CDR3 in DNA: TGTGCCAGCAGTACGGACACGGTCTATGGCTACACCTTC.

CDR3 sequence: CASSLGQKTPLEGGYTF. The CDR3 DNA sequence: TGTGCCAGCAGCCTGGGACAGAAGACCCCCTTAGAAGGGGGCTACACCTTC. This chain links TRBV5-4 with TRBJ1-2, with TRBD1 identical over 7 bases. Germline V lookup: CDR1 SGHNT, CDR2 YYREEE (reference sequence). The CDR3 sequence is 17 residues long. The V and J ends lost 4 bases and 8 bases, in that order; junction bases with no gene match: 20.

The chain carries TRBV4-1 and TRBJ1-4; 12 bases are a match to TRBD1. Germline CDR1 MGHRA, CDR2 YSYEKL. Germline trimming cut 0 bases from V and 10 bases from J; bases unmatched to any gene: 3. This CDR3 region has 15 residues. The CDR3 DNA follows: TGCGCCAGCAGCCAAGAGGGGACAGGGGGCGGAAAACTGTTTTTT. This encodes CASSQEGTGGGKLFF.

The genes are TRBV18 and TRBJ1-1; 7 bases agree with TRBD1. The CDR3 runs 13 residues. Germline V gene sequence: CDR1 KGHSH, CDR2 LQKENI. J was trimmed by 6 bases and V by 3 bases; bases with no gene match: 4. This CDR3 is CASSPAQGSEAFF. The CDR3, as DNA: TGTGCCAGCTCACCGGCACAGGGGTCTGAAGCTTTCTTT.

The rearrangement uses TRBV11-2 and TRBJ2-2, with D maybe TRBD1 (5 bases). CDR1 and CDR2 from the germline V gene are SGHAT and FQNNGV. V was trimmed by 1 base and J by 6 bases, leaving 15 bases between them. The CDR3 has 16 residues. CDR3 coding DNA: TGTGCCAGCAGCTTAGGTTTTCAGGGTTTGGCCGGGGAGCTGTTTTTT. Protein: CASSLGFQGLAGELFF.

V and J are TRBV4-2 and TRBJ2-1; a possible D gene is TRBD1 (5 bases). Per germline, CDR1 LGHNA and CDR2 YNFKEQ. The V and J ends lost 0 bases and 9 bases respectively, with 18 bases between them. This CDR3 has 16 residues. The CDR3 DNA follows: TGTGCCAGCAGCCAAGAATGGCAGGGATCCCTCGGTGAGCAGTTCTTC. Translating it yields CASSQEWQGSLGEQFF.

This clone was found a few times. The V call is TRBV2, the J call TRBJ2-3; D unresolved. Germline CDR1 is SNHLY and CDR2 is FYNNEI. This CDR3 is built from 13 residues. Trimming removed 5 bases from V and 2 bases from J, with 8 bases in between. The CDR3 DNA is TGTGCCAGCAGTTACAGTTACACAGATACGCAGTATTTT. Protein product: CASSYSYTDTQYF.

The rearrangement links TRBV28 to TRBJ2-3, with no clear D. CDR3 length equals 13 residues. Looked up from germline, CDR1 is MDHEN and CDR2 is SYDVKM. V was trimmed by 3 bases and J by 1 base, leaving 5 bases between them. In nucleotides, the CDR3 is TGTGCCAGCAGTTTCCAGGGCACAGATACGCAGTATTTT. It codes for CASSFQGTDTQYF.

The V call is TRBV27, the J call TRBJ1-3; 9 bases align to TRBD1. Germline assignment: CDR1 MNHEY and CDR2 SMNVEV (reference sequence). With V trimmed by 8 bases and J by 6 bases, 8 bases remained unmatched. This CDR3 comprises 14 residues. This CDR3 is CASWRTGEENTIYF. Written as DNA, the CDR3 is TGTGCCAGCTGGAGGACAGGGGAGGAAAACACCATATATTTT.

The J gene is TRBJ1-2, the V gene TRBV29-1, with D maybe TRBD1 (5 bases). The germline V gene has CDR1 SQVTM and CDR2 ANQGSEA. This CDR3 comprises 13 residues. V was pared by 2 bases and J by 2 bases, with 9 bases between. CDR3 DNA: TGCAGCGTTGAAAGGGGATCGAACTATGGCTACACCTTC. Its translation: CSVERGSNYGYTF.